The source of this TCR beta chain is a study of cytomegalovirus exposure and HLA in healthy donors. The germline CDR1 and CDR2 sequences are SGHTA and FQGNSA. The J segment lost 4 bases and the V segment lost 9 bases, leaving 13 bases of the junction unmatched. The CDR3 has 15 residues. About this clone: Its antigen is still unknown.

Broader study findings: Some segments of the V type, notably TRBV6-2 and TRBV6-3, were excluded as indistinguishable. In a later analysis, TCR beta V- and J-gene trimming was associated with a missense DCLRE1C variant. Among immune exposure information, only CMV serostatus was available. According to a later analysis, donors in an Asian-associated ancestry cluster reportedly had fewer N-insertions than the roughly 660-donor mean.

This PCR relied on a set of 60 Vbeta primers and 13 Jbeta primers. Clones were read by immunoSEQ multiplex PCR, and TCRdb kept only the in-frame ones, dropping some. In the table there are over 85,000 clones, roughly four fifths of which are singletons. The clonotype comes from a man younger than 40 in good health and CMV-seronegative. Sequencing used PBMCs. V is TRBV7-2 and J is TRBJ2-5, with 8 bases fitting TRBD2. In nucleotides, the CDR3 is TGTGCCAGTAGACTAAAGCGGGGGTGGTTAGAGACCCAGTACTTC. The encoded protein is CASRLKRGWLETQYF.